These 30 T cell receptor beta chains were sequenced from one sample in a study of early T cells in non-severe SARS-CoV-2 infection. One entry per CDR3 protein, called by TCRdb with MiXCR from the 5' RACE reads. The table lists about 27,000 distinct CDR3 sequences, 5.1% of them singletons. Sequencing input: whole blood. The receptors derive from an adult who was a healthcare worker with PCR-confirmed SARS-CoV-2 infection or an uninfected control (not recorded which).

This clonotype was recorded a few times. The V and J genes are TRBV5-4 and TRBJ2-4; 7 bases line up with TRBD2. The CDR3 has 17 amino acids. After removal of 1 base from V and 0 bases from J, the junction contained 7 bases not matched to a gene. CDR1 and CDR2 from the germline V gene are SGHNT and YYREEE (reference sequence). The CDR3 loop reads CASSLRFQREAKNIQYF. CDR3 nucleotides: TGTGCCAGCAGCTTGCGGTTCCAGCGGGAAGCCAAAAACATTCAGTACTTC.

This clonotype has at least ten counts. The gene calls are TRBV10-3 and TRBJ2-7; D possibly matches TRBD1 or TRBD2 (6 bases each). The germline gives CDR1 ENHRY, CDR2 SYGVKD. This CDR3 is built from 15 residues. V lost 4 bases and J lost 2, with 15 bases in between. The CDR3 region is CAISATGGGTYEQYF. In nucleotides, the CDR3 is TGTGCCATCAGTGCCACCGGAGGGGGGACCTACGAGCAGTACTTC.

In this sample, this clonotype turned up many times. V and J are TRBV2 and TRBJ1-4; TRBD1 is a possible D gene (6 bases). Germline lookup yields CDR1 SNHLY and CDR2 FYNNEI. The CDR3 spans 14 residues. Deletions cut 7 bases from V and 8 bases from J, with 17 bases between. The chain's CDR3 is CASTPGAVREKLFF. CDR3 DNA: TGTGCCAGCACCCCAGGGGCAGTCAGGGAAAAACTGTTTTTT.

This clonotype appeared many times. V gene TRBV20-1 combines with J gene TRBJ2-1; TRBD2 agrees at 14 bases. The trim removed 5 bases at V and 6 bases at J, leaving 12 bases unmatched. Per the germline V gene, CDR1 is DFQATT and CDR2 is SNEGSKA (reference sequence). The CDR3 loop spans 17 amino acids. The CDR3 region has the DNA TGCAGTGCTCTCCCGCTCGGGACTAGCGGGGGCCCCAATGAGCAGTTCTTC. Translation gives CSALPLGTSGGPNEQFF.

The rearrangement uses TRBV7-2 and TRBJ2-3; 14 bases fit TRBD2. The germline CDR1 and CDR2 sequences are SGHTA and FQGNSA. V was pared by 4 bases and J by 6 bases, with 9 bases of the junction left unmatched. This CDR3 region has 17 residues. CDR3 sequence: CASSSGLAGGLKDTQYF. The CDR3 DNA follows: TGTGCCAGCAGCTCCGGACTAGCGGGGGGTCTCAAGGATACGCAGTATTTT. Combining the CDR3 with reference TRBV7-2 and TRBJ2-3 gives the whole variable domain GAGVSQSPSNKVTEKGKDVELRCDPISGHTALYWYRQSLGQGLEFLIYFQGNSAPDKSGLPSDRFSAERTGGSVSTLTIQRTQQEDSAVYLCASSSGLAGGLKDTQYFGPGTRLTVL.

By share, this clonotype ranks as medium-sized. The chain is built from TRBV6-6 and TRBJ1-2, with D perhaps matching TRBD1 (5 bases). Deletions cut 6 bases from V and 4 bases from J, with 15 bases between. From germline, CDR1 is MNHNY and CDR2 SVGAGI (reference sequence). This CDR3 spans 14 amino acids. The CDR3 nucleotides are TGTGCCAGCAGCCATCGGGACCAACTCTATGGCTACACCTTC. It codes for CASSHRDQLYGYTF.

The chain carries TRBV14 and TRBJ1-2; D not resolved. The CDR3 contains 15 residues. Trimming cost V 1 base and J 4 bases, with 13 bases left between them. The germline V gene encodes CDR1 SGHDN and CDR2 FVKESK. The CDR3 nucleotides read TGTGCCAGCAGCCAAGTTGAAGGCTCCGCCTATGGCTACACCTTC. This codes for CASSQVEGSAYGYTF.

This clonotype has only a few counts. Written as DNA, the CDR3 is TGCGCCAGCAGCCAGATAGCTGGCAATCAGCCCCAGCATTTT. This sequence encodes CASSQIAGNQPQHF. The V and J genes are TRBV4-3 and TRBJ1-5, with D unclear. V lost 3 bases, J lost 2 bases, and 8 bases lay in between. CDR1 LGHNA and CDR2 YSLEER come from the germline V gene. CDR3 length: 14 residues.

CDR3 loop: CSASRAGLSYEQYF. CDR3 bases: TGCAGTGCTAGTAGGGCAGGATTATCCTACGAGCAGTACTTC. The V and J genes are TRBV20-1 and TRBJ2-7, with D unresolved. V lost 3 bases, J lost 1 base, and 13 bases lay in between. This CDR3 has 14 residues. Germline-derived CDR1 and CDR2 are DFQATT and SNEGSKA (reference sequence).

This clonotype was detected ten times or more. The chain has TRBV20-1 and TRBJ2-6; D is uncertain. The CDR3 is 14 amino acids. Trimming removed 1 base at V and 0 bases at J, with 4 bases between. CDR1 DFQATT and CDR2 SNEGSKA come from the germline V gene (reference sequence). Here the CDR3 reads CSARAISGANVLTF. CDR3 DNA: TGCAGTGCTAGAGCTATCTCTGGGGCCAACGTCCTGACTTTC.

This clonotype was counted many times. The rearrangement links TRBV20-1 to TRBJ2-7, with 9 bases that match TRBD1. Germline V CDR1 and CDR2: DFQATT, SNEGSKA (reference sequence). The CDR3 contains 13 residues. V shed 6 bases and J 3 bases; nucleotides not matched to a gene: 6. The CDR3: CSASWTGDYEQYF. In DNA form, the CDR3 reads TGCAGTGCGTCCTGGACAGGGGACTACGAGCAGTACTTC.

V gene TRBV27 combines with J gene TRBJ2-7; the D is unclear. Trimming left V 7 bases short and J 3 bases short, with 10 bases between. Germline V gene data show CDR1 as MNHEY and CDR2 as SMNVEV (reference sequence). The CDR3 is 12 residues long. CDR3 DNA: TGTGCCAGCACCTGGGATGACTACGAGCAGTACTTC. Its protein is CASTWDDYEQYF.

This clonotype was found many times. The chain recombines TRBV5-1 with TRBJ1-2; D is uncertain. Germline CDR1 reads SGHRS; CDR2 reads YFSETQ. The CDR3 is 13 amino acids. V was trimmed by 0 bases and J by 3 bases, leaving 6 bases between them. The DNA of the CDR3 is TGCGCCAGCAGCTTGGCCATGGACTATGGCTACACCTTC. It codes for CASSLAMDYGYTF.

This clonotype was counted at least ten times. The chain couples TRBV20-1 to TRBJ2-5; D is uncertain. Germline V gene lookup returns CDR1 DFQATT and CDR2 SNEGSKA (reference sequence). The CDR3 has 14 residues. V lost 2 bases and J 2 bases, leaving 12 bases between the germline ends. The CDR3 sequence is CSARLPGRQETQYF. The DNA for the CDR3 is TGCAGTGCTAGACTGCCCGGCAGACAAGAGACCCAGTACTTC.

This clonotype was counted many times. J is TRBJ1-1 and V is TRBV6-6; D is unclear. V lost 8 bases to trimming and J lost 0 bases, with 13 bases between them. CDR1 and CDR2 (germline): MNHNY, SVGAGI (reference sequence). This CDR3 is built from 14 residues. The CDR3 protein is CASAYKELNTEAFF. The DNA of the CDR3 is TGTGCCAGCGCCTACAAGGAATTGAACACTGAAGCTTTCTTT.

This clonotype was observed a handful of times. The CDR3 loop is CAISPDRSTIQYF. In DNA, the CDR3 is TGTGCCATCAGCCCCGACAGGTCCACTATTCAGTACTTC. The V gene is TRBV10-3, the J gene TRBJ2-4; tentatively, D is TRBD1 (6 bases). The CDR3 has 13 residues. Trimming took 6 bases from V and 10 from J, leaving 16 bases between them. The germline V gene has CDR1 ENHRY and CDR2 SYGVKD.

V gene TRBV7-8 combines with J gene TRBJ2-1; TRBD2 matches 10 bases. Germline assignment: CDR1 SGHVS and CDR2 FQNEAQ. The CDR3 contains 13 residues. Germline trimming cut 2 bases from V and 12 bases from J; bases unmatched to any gene: 4. CDR3 sequence reads: CASSLKLAGWQFF. CDR3 nucleotide sequence: TGTGCCAGCAGCTTAAAACTAGCGGGATGGCAGTTCTTC.

This clonotype was found many times. The chain has TRBV7-3 and TRBJ2-5; D not resolved. There are 13 residues in the CDR3. Per germline, CDR1 SGHTA and CDR2 FQGTGA. Trimming shortened V by 2 bases and J by 4 bases, and 8 bases separated the two germline ends. Here the CDR3 DNA reads TGTGCCAGCAGCTTATACTACGGAGAGACCCAGTACTTC. Translation gives CASSLYYGETQYF.

This clonotype has more than one count but fewer than ten. The chain combines TRBV18 with TRBJ1-3, with D unresolved. CDR3 length: 16 residues. Trimming removed 2 bases at V and 0 bases at J, with 11 bases between. Per germline, CDR1 KGHSH and CDR2 LQKENI. Here the CDR3 reads CASSPSPNFSGNTIYF. The CDR3, as DNA: TGTGCCAGCTCACCATCCCCTAACTTCTCTGGAAACACCATATATTTT.

This clonotype was counted between two and nine times. The genes are TRBV5-1 and TRBJ2-1; the match to TRBD2 covers 12 bases. The CDR3 totals 18 residues. V was pared by 0 bases and J by 8 bases, with 12 bases of the junction left unmatched. Germline V gene sequence: CDR1 SGHRS, CDR2 YFSETQ. CDR3 protein: CASSLAGTSGLGRDEQFF. In DNA, the CDR3 is TGCGCCAGCAGCTTGGCCGGGACTAGCGGGCTAGGCAGGGATGAGCAGTTCTTC.

This clonotype was observed at least ten times. The chain couples TRBV7-2 to TRBJ2-7; 9 bases map to TRBD1. The germline gives CDR1 SGHTA, CDR2 FQGNSA. The CDR3 is 16 residues long. V lost 0 bases, J lost 3 bases, and 6 bases stayed unmatched. The CDR3 loop is CASSLAPGQGRYEQYF. The CDR3 DNA follows: TGTGCCAGCAGCTTAGCGCCGGGACAGGGACGCTACGAGCAGTACTTC.

This clonotype was seen many times. CDR3 amino acids: CASSQKRNTGELFF. The CDR3 nucleotides read TGTGCCAGCAGCCAAAAGAGGAACACCGGGGAGCTGTTTTTT. The chain combines TRBV4-2 with TRBJ2-2; D is undetermined. From germline, CDR1 is LGHNA and CDR2 YNFKEQ. The CDR3 runs 14 residues. V lost 2 bases, J lost 1 base, and 5 bases lay in between.

The rearrangement uses TRBV7-6 and TRBJ2-5, with 11 bases lining up with TRBD1. Per the germline V gene, CDR1 is SGHVS and CDR2 is FNYEAQ. The CDR3 consists of 15 residues. The J segment lost 4 bases and the V segment lost 0 bases, leaving 1 base of the junction unmatched. CDR3 in amino acids: CASSLAGTGGETQYF. The CDR3 DNA is TGTGCCAGCAGCTTAGCGGGGACAGGGGGAGAGACCCAGTACTTC.

This clonotype was recorded at least ten times. The J gene is TRBJ1-4, the V gene TRBV20-1; D possibly corresponds to TRBD1 (5 bases). Trimming removed 0 bases from V and 8 bases from J, with 13 bases in between. The germline CDR1 and CDR2 sequences are DFQATT and SNEGSKA (reference sequence). This CDR3 comprises 14 residues. The DNA for the CDR3 is TGCAGTGCTAGAGATCCCAGGGAGATAGAAAAACTGTTTTTT. This sequence encodes CSARDPREIEKLFF.

This clonotype has ten or more counts. The chain employs TRBV24-1 and TRBJ2-1; D is tentatively TRBD1 or TRBD2 (5 bases each). CDR1 is KGHDR, CDR2 SFDVKD, per germline. Trimming pared 3 bases from V and 5 bases from J, leaving 16 bases between. There are 16 residues in the CDR3. The CDR3 DNA sequence: TGTGCCACCAGTGATACCCTGGGTGTGGGGGACAATGAGCAGTTCTTC. Amino acids: CATSDTLGVGDNEQFF.

The CDR3 loop is CASSLKTSGGSASSTDTQYF. Here the CDR3 DNA reads TGTGCCAGCAGCTTAAAGACTAGCGGGGGGTCCGCTTCTAGCACAGATACGCAGTATTTT. The V and J genes are TRBV7-2 and TRBJ2-3, with 13 positions matching TRBD2. J lost 0 bases, V lost 2 bases, and 11 bases had no gene match. The CDR3 totals 20 residues. Germline-derived CDR1 and CDR2 are SGHTA and FQGNSA.

This clonotype was seen only a few times. The chain has TRBV30 and TRBJ2-2, with 7 bases identical to TRBD1. Germline CDR1 is GTSNPN and CDR2 is SVGIG (reference sequence). V gave up 5 bases and J gave up 5 bases; unmatched junction bases: 8. CDR3 length equals 14 residues. The CDR3 loop is CAWGPGQPTGELFF. CDR3 nucleotide sequence: TGTGCCTGGGGGCCGGGACAGCCAACCGGGGAGCTGTTTTTT. The full variable domain, rest sourced from reference TRBV30 and TRBJ2-2, is SQTIHQWPATLVQPVGSPLSLECTVEGTSNPNLYWYRQAAGRGLQLLFYSVGIGQISSEVPQNLSASRPQDRQFILSSKKLLLSDSGFYLCAWGPGQPTGELFFGEGSRLTVL.

The table lists this clonotype with a few counts. The chain combines TRBV7-9 with TRBJ1-4; 7 nucleotides line up with TRBD1. V gave up 4 bases and J gave up 8 bases; unmatched junction bases: 10. The CDR3 has 15 residues. Germline assignment: CDR1 SEHNR and CDR2 FQNEAQ (reference sequence). The CDR3 region has the DNA TGTGCCAGCAGCTCAACGGACAGGTCTCACGAAAAACTGTTTTTT. It specifies CASSSTDRSHEKLFF.

This chain uses TRBV2 with TRBJ1-5; 10 positions match TRBD1. Germline V gene data show CDR1 as SNHLY and CDR2 as FYNNEI. The CDR3 has 16 amino acids. J lost 3 bases, V lost 5 bases, and 7 bases had no gene match. CDR3 protein: CASSSRTGGDNQPQHF. CDR3 nucleotides: TGTGCCAGCAGTTCTCGGACAGGGGGTGACAATCAGCCCCAGCATTTT.

This clonotype was counted ten times or more. The chain uses TRBV7-6 and TRBJ1-5; 12 bases match TRBD1. The junction had 9 bases not matched to a gene; V was cut back by 5 bases and J by 4 bases. Germline V gene data show CDR1 as SGHVS and CDR2 as FNYEAQ. This CDR3 spans 17 amino acids. CDR3 bases: TGTGCCAGCAGCCGGGGACAGGGGGCCAATCGGAATCAGCCCCAGCATTTT. Translating gives CASSRGQGANRNQPQHF. Full variable domain (rest looked up from reference TRBV7-6 and TRBJ1-5): GAGVSQSPRYKVTKRGQDVALRCDPISGHVSLYWYRQALGQGPEFLTYFNYEAQQDKSGLPNDRFSAERPEGSISTLTIQRTEQRDSAMYRCASSRGQGANRNQPQHFGDGTRLSIL.